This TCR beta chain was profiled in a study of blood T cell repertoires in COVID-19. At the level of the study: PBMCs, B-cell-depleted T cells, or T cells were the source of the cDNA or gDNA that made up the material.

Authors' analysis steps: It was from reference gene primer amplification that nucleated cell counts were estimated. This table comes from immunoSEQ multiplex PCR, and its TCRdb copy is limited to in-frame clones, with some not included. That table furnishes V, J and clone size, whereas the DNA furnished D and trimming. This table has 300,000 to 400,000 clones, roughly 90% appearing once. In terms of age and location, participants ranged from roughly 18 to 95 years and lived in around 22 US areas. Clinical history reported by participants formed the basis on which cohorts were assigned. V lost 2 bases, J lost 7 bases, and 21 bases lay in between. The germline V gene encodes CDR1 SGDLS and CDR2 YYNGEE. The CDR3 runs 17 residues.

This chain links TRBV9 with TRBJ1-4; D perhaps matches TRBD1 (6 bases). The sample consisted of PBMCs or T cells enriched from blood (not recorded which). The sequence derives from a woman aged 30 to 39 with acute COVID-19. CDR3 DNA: TGTGCCAGCAGCGTGGCCGGGGAGGGGGGAAACCGTGAAAAACTGTTTTTT. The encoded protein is CASSVAGEGGNREKLFF.